This entry concerns a single T cell receptor (beta chain). The antigen is undetermined. As for time point: blood from clinic visit 5 months post-surgery; TSC patient then seizure free. At least one anti-epileptic drug was given before surgery. The sample comes from a study of brain T cells in children with intractable seizures. From germline, CDR1 is MNHNY and CDR2 SVGAGI (reference sequence). CDR3 size: 13 residues. V was clipped by 4 bases and J by 5 bases; unmatched bases: 3. General study results and limits: Clones missing pre-surgery may reflect undersampling of that blood sample.

Profiling relied on immunoSEQ multiplex PCR, and the TCRdb table lists in-frame clones only, not all of them. The sample comprises under 400,000 clones, over 85% of which are singletons, and 4.5% to 7% rests with the top ten. The receptor was derived from a boy younger than two with tuberous sclerosis and intractable seizures. This chain connects TRBV6-6 to TRBJ1-2; 8 positions agree with TRBD1. Here the sequenced sample was peripheral blood, taken roughly 5 months after surgery. The CDR3 here is CASSWGTGYGYTF. DNA of the CDR3: TGTGCCAGCAGTTGGGGGACAGGATATGGCTACACCTTC.